This TCR beta chain was captured in a study of T cell responses to AZD1222 COVID-19 vaccine. Trimming stripped 4 bases from V and 13 bases from J, with 17 bases between. The CDR3 runs to 12 residues. CDR1 is SGHDN, CDR2 FVKESK, per germline. The method was immunoSEQ multiplex PCR; TCRdb's version includes in-frame clones alone and lacks a portion of them. The sample holds approximately 110,000 clones; about 88% are singletons and the top ten take under 4.5%. J is TRBJ2-7 and V is TRBV14; weak D call: TRBD1 (5 bases). Sequenced here: peripheral blood, sampled on day 0 of AZD1222 vaccination. The clonotype comes from an adult in good health. As DNA, the CDR3 is TGTGCCAGCAGCCCCCACCCAAGGACATTCTACTTC. It yields the protein CASSPHPRTFYF. The full variable domain, with the rest looked up from reference TRBV14 and TRBJ2-7, is EAGVTQFPSHSVIEKGQTVTLRCDPISGHDNLYWYRRVMGKEIKFLLHFVKESKQDESGMPNNRFLAERTGGTYSTLKVQPAELEDSGVYFCASSPHPRTFYFGPGTRLTVT.